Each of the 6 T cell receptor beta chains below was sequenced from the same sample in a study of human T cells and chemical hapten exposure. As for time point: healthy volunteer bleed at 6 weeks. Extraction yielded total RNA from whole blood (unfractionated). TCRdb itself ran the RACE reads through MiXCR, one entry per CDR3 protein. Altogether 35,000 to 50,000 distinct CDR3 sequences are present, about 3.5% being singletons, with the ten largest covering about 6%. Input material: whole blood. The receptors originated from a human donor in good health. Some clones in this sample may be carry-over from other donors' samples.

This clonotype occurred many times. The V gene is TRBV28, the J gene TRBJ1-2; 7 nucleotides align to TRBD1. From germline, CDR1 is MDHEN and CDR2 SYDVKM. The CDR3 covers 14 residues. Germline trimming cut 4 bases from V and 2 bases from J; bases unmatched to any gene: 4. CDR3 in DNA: TGTGCCAGCAGTTCACCGACAGGGAACTATGGCTACACCTTC. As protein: CASSSPTGNYGYTF.

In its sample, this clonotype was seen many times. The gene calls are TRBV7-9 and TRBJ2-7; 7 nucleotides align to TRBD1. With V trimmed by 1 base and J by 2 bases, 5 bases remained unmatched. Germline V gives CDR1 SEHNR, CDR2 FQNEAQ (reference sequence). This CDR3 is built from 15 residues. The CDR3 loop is CASSLDWDRAYEQYF. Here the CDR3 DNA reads TGTGCCAGCAGCTTAGACTGGGACAGAGCCTACGAGCAGTACTTC. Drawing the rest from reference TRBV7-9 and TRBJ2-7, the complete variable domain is DTGVSQNPRHKITKRGQNVTFRCDPISEHNRLYWYRQTLGQGPEFLTYFQNEAQLEKSRLLSDRFSAERPKGSFSTLEIQRTEQGDSAMYLCASSLDWDRAYEQYFGPGTRLTVT.

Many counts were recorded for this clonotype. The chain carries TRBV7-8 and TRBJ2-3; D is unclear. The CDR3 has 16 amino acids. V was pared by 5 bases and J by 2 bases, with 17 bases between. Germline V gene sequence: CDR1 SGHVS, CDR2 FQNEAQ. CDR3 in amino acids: CASSPLESLNTDTQYF. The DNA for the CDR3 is TGTGCCAGCAGCCCCCTCGAATCCCTTAACACAGATACGCAGTATTTT.

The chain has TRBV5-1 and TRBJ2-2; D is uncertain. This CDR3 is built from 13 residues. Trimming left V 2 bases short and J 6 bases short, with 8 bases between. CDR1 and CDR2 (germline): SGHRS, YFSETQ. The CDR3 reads CASSLLGAGELFF. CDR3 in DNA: TGCGCCAGCAGCTTATTAGGCGCCGGGGAGCTGTTTTTT.

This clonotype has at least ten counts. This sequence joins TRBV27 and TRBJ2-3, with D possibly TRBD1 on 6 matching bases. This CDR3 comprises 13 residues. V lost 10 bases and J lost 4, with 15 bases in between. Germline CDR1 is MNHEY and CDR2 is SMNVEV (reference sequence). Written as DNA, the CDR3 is TGTGCCACCACCCCAGGGGCAGCAGATACGCAGTATTTT. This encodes CATTPGAADTQYF.

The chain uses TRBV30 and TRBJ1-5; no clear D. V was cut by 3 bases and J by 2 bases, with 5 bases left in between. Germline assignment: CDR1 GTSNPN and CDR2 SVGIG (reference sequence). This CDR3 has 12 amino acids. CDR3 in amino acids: CAWSKGNQPQHF. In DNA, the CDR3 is TGTGCCTGGAGCAAGGGCAATCAGCCCCAGCATTTT.